This is a list of T cell receptor beta chains from one sample in a study of blood T cells in healthy people across ages. TCRdb re-called the 5' RACE reads with MiXCR, one entry per CDR3 protein. The repertoire consists of more than 900,000 distinct CDR3 sequences, with approximately 26% occurring once and the leading ten covering about 0.69%. This same sample was also part of a study on T cells of mothers and their children.

The specimen sequenced was blood. The receptors stem from a girl aged 2 to 9 in good health. Each CDR3 is given with its conserved first and last residue. Each record gives: V gene, CDR3 protein.

TRBV29-1 CSVVTITNEKLFF
TRBV13 CASSFGTGLKQETQYF
TRBV7-2 CASSPGLVRETQYF
TRBV9 CASSALAVSYNEQFF
TRBV29-1 CSVGRVRSSYEQYF
TRBV7-8 CASSDLGHYGYTF
TRBV2 CASSEMGQWNQPQHF
TRBV9 CASSVATDTGGPYNEQFF
TRBV29-1 CSGATGNGYTF
TRBV5-8 CASSFGRNPGNTIYF
TRBV7-2 CASSSRLAGGIGGELFF
TRBV14 CASSQEGRQGSYNEQFF
TRBV29-1 CSVENGRENEQFF
TRBV13 CASSLKTINHNEQFF
TRBV29-1 CSVEWPLTEAFF
TRBV7-9 CASRNTGPGNTIYF
TRBV5-1 CASSPGQGWQETQYF
TRBV5-1 CASSFNTDRNYGYTF
TRBV5-1 CASSLRWGEKETQYF
TRBV6-5 CASSGGQETQYF
TRBV7-8 CASSFGRPLNYGYTF
TRBV7-2 CASSLGSRGQETQYF
TRBV4-2 CASSQDLLPTGVGQYF
TRBV7-2 CASSLVGTGSEQYF
TRBV20-1 CSASIAGPDTQYF
TRBV2 CATTGDLSCEQYF
TRBV6-1 CASRRDFMNTEAFF
TRBV4-1 CASSQDRGTSGFPQFF
TRBV18 CASSPRGSKQETQYF
TRBV5-5 CASSSTAGTGGYNEQFF
TRBV5-1 CASSGGSGGDKQFF
TRBV7-9 CASSLDLGSREEQFF
TRBV7-2 CASSLGALAPQPQHF
TRBV12-3/TRBV12-4 CASRMDAKPGNTIYF
TRBV12-3/TRBV12-4 CASSHDRGTTVGTNEKLFF